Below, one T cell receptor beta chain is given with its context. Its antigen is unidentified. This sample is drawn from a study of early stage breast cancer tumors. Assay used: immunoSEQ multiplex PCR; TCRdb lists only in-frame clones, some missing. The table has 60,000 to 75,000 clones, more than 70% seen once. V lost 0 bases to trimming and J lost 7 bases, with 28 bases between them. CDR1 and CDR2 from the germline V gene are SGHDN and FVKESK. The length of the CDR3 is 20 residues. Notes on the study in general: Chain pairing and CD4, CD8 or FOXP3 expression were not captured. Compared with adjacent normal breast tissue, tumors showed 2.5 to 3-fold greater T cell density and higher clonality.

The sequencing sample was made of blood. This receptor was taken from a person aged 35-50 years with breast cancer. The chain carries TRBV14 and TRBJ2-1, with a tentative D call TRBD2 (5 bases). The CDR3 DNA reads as TGTGCCAGCAGCCAAGATCAGTCTAGGACTCTACGTCCCCCGAGGAATGAGCAGTTCTTC. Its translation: CASSQDQSRTLRPPRNEQFF.